This TCR beta chain originates from a study of blood T cell repertoires in COVID-19. The method was immunoSEQ multiplex PCR; TCRdb's version includes in-frame clones alone and lacks a portion of them. The data show over 250,000 clones, around nine tenths seen once. Germline lookup yields CDR1 SGHAT and CDR2 FQNNGV. Between the trimmed V and J ends, which lost 1 base and 6 bases, there was a span of 13 bases. This CDR3 has 15 amino acids. The sequence was collected from a woman aged 18-35 years who had recovered from COVID-19. Sequencing was done on a sample of PBMCs or T cells enriched from blood (not recorded which). The chain employs TRBV11-2 and TRBJ1-5; no definite D call. The CDR3 bases are TGTGCCAGCAGCTTAGGACCCGGGGAGGTTCAGCCCCAGCATTTT. It specifies CASSLGPGEVQPQHF.